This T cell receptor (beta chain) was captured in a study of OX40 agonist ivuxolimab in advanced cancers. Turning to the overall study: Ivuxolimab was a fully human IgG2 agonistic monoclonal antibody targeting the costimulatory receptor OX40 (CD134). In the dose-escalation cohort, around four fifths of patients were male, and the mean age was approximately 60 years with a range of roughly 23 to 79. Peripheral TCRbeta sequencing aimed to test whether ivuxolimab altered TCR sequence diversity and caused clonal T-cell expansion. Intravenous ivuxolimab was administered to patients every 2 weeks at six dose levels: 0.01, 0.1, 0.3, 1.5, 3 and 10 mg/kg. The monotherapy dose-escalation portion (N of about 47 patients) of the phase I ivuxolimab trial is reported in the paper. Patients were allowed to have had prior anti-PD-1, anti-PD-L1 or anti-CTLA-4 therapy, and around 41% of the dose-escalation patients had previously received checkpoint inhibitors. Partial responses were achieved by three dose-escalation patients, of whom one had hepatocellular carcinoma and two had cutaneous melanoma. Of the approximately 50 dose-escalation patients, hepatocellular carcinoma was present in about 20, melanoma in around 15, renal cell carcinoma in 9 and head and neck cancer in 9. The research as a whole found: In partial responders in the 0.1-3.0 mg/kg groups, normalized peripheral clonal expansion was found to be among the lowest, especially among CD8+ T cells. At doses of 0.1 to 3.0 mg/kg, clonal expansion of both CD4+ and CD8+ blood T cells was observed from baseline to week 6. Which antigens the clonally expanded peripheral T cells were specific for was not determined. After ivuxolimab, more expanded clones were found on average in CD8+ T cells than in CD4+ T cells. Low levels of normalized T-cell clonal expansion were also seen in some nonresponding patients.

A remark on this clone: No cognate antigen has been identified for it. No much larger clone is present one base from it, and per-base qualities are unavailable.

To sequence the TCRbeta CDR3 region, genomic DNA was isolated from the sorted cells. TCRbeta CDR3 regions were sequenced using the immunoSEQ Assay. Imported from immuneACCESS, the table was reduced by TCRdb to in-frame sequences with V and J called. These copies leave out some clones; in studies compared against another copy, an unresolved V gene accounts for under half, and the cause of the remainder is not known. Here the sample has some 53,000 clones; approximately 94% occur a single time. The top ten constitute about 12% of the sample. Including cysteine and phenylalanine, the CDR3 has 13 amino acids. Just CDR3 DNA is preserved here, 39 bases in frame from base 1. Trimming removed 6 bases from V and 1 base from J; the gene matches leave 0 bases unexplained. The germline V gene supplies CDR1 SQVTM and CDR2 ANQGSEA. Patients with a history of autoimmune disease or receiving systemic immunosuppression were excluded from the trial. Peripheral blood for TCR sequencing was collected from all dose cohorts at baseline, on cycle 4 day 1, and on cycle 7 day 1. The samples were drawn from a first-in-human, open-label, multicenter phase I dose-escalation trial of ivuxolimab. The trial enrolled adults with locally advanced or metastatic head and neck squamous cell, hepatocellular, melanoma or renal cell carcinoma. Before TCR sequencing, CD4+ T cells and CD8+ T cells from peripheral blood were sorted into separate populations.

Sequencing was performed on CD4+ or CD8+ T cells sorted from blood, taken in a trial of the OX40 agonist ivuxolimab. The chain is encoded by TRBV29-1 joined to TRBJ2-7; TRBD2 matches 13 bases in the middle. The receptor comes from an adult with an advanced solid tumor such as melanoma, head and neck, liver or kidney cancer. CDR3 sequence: CSVLAGGSYEQYF. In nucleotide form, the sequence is TGCAGCGTACTAGCGGGAGGGTCCTACGAGCAGTACTTC.